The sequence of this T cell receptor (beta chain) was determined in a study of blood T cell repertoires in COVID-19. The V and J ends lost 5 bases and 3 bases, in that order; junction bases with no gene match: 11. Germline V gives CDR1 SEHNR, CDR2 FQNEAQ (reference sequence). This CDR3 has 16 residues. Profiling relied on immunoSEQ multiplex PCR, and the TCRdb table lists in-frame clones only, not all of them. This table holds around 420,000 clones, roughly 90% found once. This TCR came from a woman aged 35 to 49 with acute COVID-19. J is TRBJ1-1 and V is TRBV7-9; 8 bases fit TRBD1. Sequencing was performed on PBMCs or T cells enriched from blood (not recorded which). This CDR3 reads CASSTGQGWSDTEAFF. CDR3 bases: TGTGCCAGCAGCACAGGACAGGGCTGGTCTGACACTGAAGCTTTCTTT.